These 23 T cell receptor beta chains share one sample of origin, sequenced in a study of blood T cell repertoires in COVID-19. Data came from immunoSEQ multiplex PCR; TCRdb stores just in-frame clones and leaves some out. The top ten clones hold 15% to 20% of a sample with about 15,000 clones, about 90% of them seen once. Source material: peripheral blood. These receptors all stem from a man aged 50 to 59 with active COVID-19.

This clone has a single count. V is TRBV24-1 and J is TRBJ2-3; D may be TRBD2 (5 bases). The CDR3 runs to 12 residues. From germline, CDR1 is KGHDR and CDR2 SFDVKD. Between the trimmed V and J ends, which lost 4 bases and 6 bases, there was a span of 7 bases. This chain's CDR3 is CATSDSGDTQYF. The CDR3 coding sequence is TGTGCCACCAGTGACTCGGGGGATACGCAGTATTTT.

V usage is TRBV9 and J usage is TRBJ2-5; 7 bases are a match to TRBD2. CDR1 SGDLS and CDR2 YYNGEE come from the germline V gene. The junction had 10 bases not matched to a gene; V was cut back by 8 bases and J by 0 bases. There are 15 residues in the CDR3. The CDR3 DNA reads as TGTGCCAGTTCCTGGGAGGGGAATTACCAAGAGACCCAGTACTTC. This gives the protein CASSWEGNYQETQYF.

The gene calls are TRBV10-2 and TRBJ1-5, with 10 nucleotides matching TRBD1. The CDR3 extends over 13 amino acids. V gave up 4 bases and J gave up 6 bases; unmatched junction bases: 0. Germline V gives CDR1 WSHSY, CDR2 SAAADI. In nucleotides, the CDR3 is TGCGCCAGCAGTGGGGACAGGGGTCAGCCCCAGCATTTT. Translation: CASSGDRGQPQHF.

The rearrangement links TRBV19 to TRBJ1-3; D not resolved. The CDR3 length is 12 residues. The germline V gene has CDR1 LNHDA and CDR2 SQIVND (reference sequence). V was trimmed by 10 bases and J by 6 bases, leaving 13 bases between them. This CDR3 is CATSRSENTIYF. Written as DNA, the CDR3 is TGTGCCACCTCACGGTCCGAAAACACCATATATTTT.

The genes are TRBV7-9 and TRBJ1-5; tentatively, D is TRBD1 (6 bases). Germline-derived CDR1 and CDR2 are SEHNR and FQNEAQ (reference sequence). V gave up 4 bases and J gave up 4 bases, with 14 bases separating them. The CDR3 length is 15 residues. This CDR3 is CASSSSGGGNQPQHF. CDR3 bases: TGTGCCAGCAGCTCCAGCGGGGGCGGAAATCAGCCCCAGCATTTT.

The chain employs TRBV12-3 or TRBV12-4 and TRBJ2-3, with 7 positions matching TRBD1. CDR3 length equals 12 residues. The ends lost 5 bases at V and 9 bases at J; junction bases unmatched: 5. CDR3 in DNA: TGTGCCAGCAGTGCCCGACAGGGAACGCAGTATTTT. This sequence encodes CASSARQGTQYF.

The chain is built from TRBV7-2 and TRBJ1-1; D may be TRBD1 (6 bases). Germline CDR1 is SGHTA and CDR2 is FQGNSA. CDR3 length: 13 residues. The germline V and J ends were trimmed by 3 bases and 1 base, with 6 bases remaining between them. The DNA of the CDR3 is TGTGCCAGCAGCTTGGACAGGAACACTGAAGCTTTCTTT. Amino acid sequence: CASSLDRNTEAFF.

V and J are TRBV7-2 and TRBJ1-2, with 7 nucleotides matching TRBD1. The CDR3 covers 14 residues. Germline V gives CDR1 SGHTA, CDR2 FQGNSA. Trimming cost V 1 base and J 2 bases; bases outside gene matches: 1. CDR3 protein: CASSLETGNYGYTF. The CDR3 DNA is TGTGCCAGCAGCTTAGAGACAGGGAACTATGGCTACACCTTC.

This chain uses TRBV5-6 with TRBJ1-2; D is possibly TRBD1 (6 bases). The CDR3 consists of 12 residues. Germline V lookup: CDR1 SGHDT, CDR2 YYEEEE. Trimming cost V 4 bases and J 4 bases, with 8 bases left between them. CDR3 nucleotides: TGTGCCAGCAGCCCAGGGGTCTATGGCTACACCTTC. Translating it yields CASSPGVYGYTF.

The chain combines TRBV9 with TRBJ2-5; D is uncertain. Trimming shortened V by 1 base and J by 4 bases, and 11 bases separated the two germline ends. Germline V gene lookup returns CDR1 SGDLS and CDR2 YYNGEE. There are 14 residues in the CDR3. CDR3: CASSVTPFSETQYF. The CDR3, as DNA: TGTGCCAGCAGCGTAACTCCCTTTTCAGAGACCCAGTACTTC. Full variable domain (remainder filled in from reference TRBV9 and TRBJ2-5): DSGVTQTPKHLITATGQRVTLRCSPRSGDLSVYWYQQSLDQGLQFLIQYYNGEERAKGNILERFSAQQFPDLHSELNLSSLELGDSALYFCASSVTPFSETQYFGPGTRLLVL.

The chain links TRBV6-6 to TRBJ1-1; D is perhaps TRBD1 (5 bases). The length of the CDR3 is 13 residues. Between the trimmed V and J ends, which lost 6 bases and 1 base, there was a span of 9 bases. CDR1 and CDR2 (germline): MNHNY, SVGAGI (reference sequence). Here the CDR3 reads CASSLQENTEAFF. The CDR3 nucleotides read TGTGCCAGCAGCCTACAGGAGAACACTGAAGCTTTCTTT.

The J gene is TRBJ1-1, the V gene TRBV6-1, with D unclear. Trimming cost V 4 bases and J 1 base, with 16 bases left between them. From germline, CDR1 is MNHNS and CDR2 SASEGT. The CDR3 totals 16 residues. The CDR3 nucleotides are TGTGCCAGCAGTGGGCCGAGGCGGGCCAAGAACACTGAAGCTTTCTTT. The encoded protein is CASSGPRRAKNTEAFF.

The chain has TRBV7-2 and TRBJ2-1; 15 bases line up with TRBD2. CDR1 SGHTA and CDR2 FQGNSA come from the germline V gene. This CDR3 is 16 amino acids long. The V and J ends lost 3 bases and 9 bases, in that order; junction bases with no gene match: 6. CDR3 amino acids: CASSLEGTSGRFEQFF. In DNA, the CDR3 is TGTGCCAGCAGCTTGGAAGGGACTAGCGGGAGGTTTGAGCAGTTCTTC.

The V call is TRBV19, the J call TRBJ1-5; D unclear. Germline CDR1 is LNHDA and CDR2 is SQIVND (reference sequence). Trimming cost V 3 bases and J 4 bases, with 10 bases left between them. This CDR3 spans 14 amino acids. CDR3 in amino acids: CASSISQNNQPQHF. The CDR3 bases are TGTGCCAGTAGTATTAGCCAGAATAATCAGCCCCAGCATTTT.

This clone was recorded a few times. CDR3 in amino acids: CASSSHRGSSNQPQHF. The DNA for the CDR3 is TGTGCCAGCAGTTCTCACAGGGGAAGTAGCAATCAGCCCCAGCATTTT. The chain joins TRBV28 to TRBJ1-5; TRBD1 matches at 7 bases. From germline, CDR1 is MDHEN and CDR2 SYDVKM. The CDR3 contains 16 residues. J was trimmed by 0 bases and V by 4 bases; bases with no gene match: 6.

V gene TRBV14 combines with J gene TRBJ1-1; no definite D call. Germline CDR1 SGHDN, CDR2 FVKESK. The V end lost 4 bases, the J end lost 1 base, and 10 bases lay between the germline ends. The CDR3 consists of 14 residues. DNA for the CDR3: TGTGCCAGCAGCCCAGTCATACCGAACACTGAAGCTTTCTTT. Protein product: CASSPVIPNTEAFF.

The chain uses TRBV7-3 and TRBJ2-1; 13 nucleotides match TRBD2. J was trimmed by 8 bases and V by 3 bases; bases with no gene match: 7. Germline loops: CDR1 SGHTA, CDR2 FQGTGA. There are 16 residues in the CDR3. CDR3 sequence reads: CASSLGLAGSRDEQFF. The DNA of the CDR3 is TGTGCCAGCAGCTTGGGACTAGCGGGATCTCGGGATGAGCAGTTCTTC.

The rearrangement uses TRBV19 and TRBJ2-3; D not resolved. V was clipped by 6 bases and J by 0 bases, with 13 bases between them. The germline gives CDR1 LNHDA, CDR2 SQIVND (reference sequence). CDR3 size: 15 residues. The CDR3 sequence is CASRFRGASTDTQYF. CDR3 DNA sequence: TGTGCCAGTAGATTTCGAGGAGCTAGCACAGATACGCAGTATTTT.

V is TRBV7-8 and J is TRBJ1-3; weak D call: TRBD1 (5 bases). The V gene lost 3 bases and the J gene lost 0 bases, with 9 bases spanning the gap. Germline V CDR1 and CDR2: SGHVS, FQNEAQ. The CDR3 sequence is 15 residues long. The CDR3 nucleotides are TGTGCCAGCAGCTTCTCGACAGACTCTGGAAACACCATATATTTT. Translation gives CASSFSTDSGNTIYF.

V is TRBV7-9 and J is TRBJ2-1; possible D gene TRBD2, 5 bases. The CDR3 runs to 14 residues. V lost 0 bases to trimming and J lost 6 bases, with 9 bases between them. Per germline, CDR1 SEHNR and CDR2 FQNEAQ (reference sequence). CDR3 in DNA: TGTGCCAGCAGCTTAGCGGGAGTGCGCAATGAGCAGTTCTTC. It is translated as CASSLAGVRNEQFF.

The table lists this clone with a few counts. The rearrangement uses TRBV7-2 and TRBJ2-7, with no clear D. In germline, CDR1 is SGHTA, CDR2 FQGNSA. V was pared by 0 bases and J by 4 bases, with 4 bases between. The length of the CDR3 is 12 residues. Written as DNA, the CDR3 is TGTGCCAGCAGCTTAGCGGAGTACGAGCAGTACTTC. This gives the protein CASSLAEYEQYF.

The rearrangement joins TRBV12-3 or TRBV12-4 to TRBJ2-1; 9 bases line up with TRBD1. J lost 15 bases, V lost 3 bases, and 3 bases had no gene match. The CDR3 has 11 residues. CDR3 loop: CASSLGDRAFF. The CDR3 nucleotides are TGTGCCAGCAGTTTGGGGGACAGGGCGTTCTTC.

The V gene is TRBV5-4, the J gene TRBJ2-5; TRBD2 aligns across 10 bases. The CDR3 has 15 amino acids. J was trimmed by 4 bases and V by 3 bases; bases with no gene match: 6. In germline, CDR1 is SGHNT, CDR2 YYREEE (reference sequence). The CDR3 DNA is TGTGCCAGCAGCTCCAAAGCGGGAGGGCCAGAGACCCAGTACTTC. Its translation is CASSSKAGGPETQYF.